This T cell receptor beta chain was captured by sequencing in a study of blood T cell repertoires in COVID-19 (TCRdb year 2020). At the level of the whole study: Samples from collaborators originated in the United States, Italy and Spain and spanned both the acute and convalescent phases of COVID-19. Sample metadata almost always included a de-identified subject ID, COVID-19 status, age in years and sex. Deeply sampled blood TCRbeta repertoires from subjects exposed to, actively infected with, or recovered from COVID-19 were included in the dataset. HLA class I and class II types, where available, came from metadata supplied by the sample provider rather than from assay-based typing. The prospective study material was composed of cDNA or gDNA derived from T cells, B-cell-depleted T cells, or PBMCs. The repertoires were released in a freely available public database meant as a resource for research on the immune response to SARS-CoV-2. Samples were obtained from the ongoing ImmuneRACE study (first 160 participants) and from 1,200 or so subjects provided by 6 global collaborators. What the research found in general, with its limitations: The amount of clinical and demographic metadata varied by source and participant and was provided uncurated.

Collaborating institutions collected whole blood in K2EDTA tubes following their own protocols. For TCRbeta analysis, collaborator samples were shipped as frozen whole blood, as isolated PBMCs, or as DNA extracted from either sample type. TCRbeta CDR3 regions were amplified from genomic DNA using the immunoSEQ Assay, a bias-controlled multiplex PCR. The study's own analysis went as follows. Within the assay, amplification of reference gene primers was used to estimate how many nucleated cells each sample contained. Sequence reads were collapsed and filtered to measure the absolute abundance of every unique TCRbeta CDR3 rearrangement. For each sample, productive Simpson clonality was calculated by taking the square root of Simpson's diversity index across productive rearrangements. TCRdb retrieved this table from immuneACCESS and kept in-frame rearrangements only. Not all clones are present; in checked studies, unresolved V genes account for under half, and no reason is known for the remainder. Clone size and V and J calls were adopted from that table, with D and trimming inferred from the DNA. The sample has 150,000 or so clones on record, about 85% of them singletons. The biggest ten clones account for roughly 3% of the sample.

As regards this clone: The specificity of this receptor is unknown. The record has no base qualities; no much larger clone is one base away.

Including cysteine and phenylalanine, the CDR3 has 16 amino acids. The DNA shown is the 48-base CDR3, in frame from base 1. V is cut back by 4 bases and J by 4 bases, with 4 bases in the junction unmatched. CDR1 MRHNA and CDR2 SNTAGT are derived from the germline V gene. Material for sequencing was peripheral blood. This clonotype originated in a human donor with acute or convalescent COVID-19. The donor label of this sample is uncertain. This chain is built from TRBV6-4 and TRBJ2-3, with TRBD2 identical over 14 junction bases. The CDR3 loop reads CASSAGLAGAADTQYF. The DNA sequence follows: TGTGCCAGCAGTGCGGGACTAGCGGGGGCCGCAGATACGCAGTATTTT.